This T cell receptor beta chain emerged from a study of OX40 agonist ivuxolimab in advanced cancers. Sequenced by immunoSEQ multiplex PCR; TCRdb stores in-frame clones only, minus some. The sample lists 35,000 or so clones, around three quarters occurring once. The sample holds a few counts of this clone. This clonotype originated in an adult with an advanced solid tumor such as melanoma, head and neck, liver or kidney cancer. This specimen consisted of CD4+ or CD8+ T cells sorted from blood, obtained in a trial of the OX40 agonist ivuxolimab.

DNA for the CDR3: TGTGCCAGCAGGCCGGGACAGGGCGCTAACTATGGCTACACCTTC. This codes for CASRPGQGANYGYTF. The V gene is TRBV6-4, the J gene TRBJ1-2; 9 bases match TRBD1. Germline-derived CDR1 and CDR2 are MRHNA and SNTAGT. The CDR3 covers 15 residues. J was trimmed by 0 bases and V by 6 bases; bases with no gene match: 5.